Presented here are 4 T cell receptor beta chains from one specimen sequenced in a study of molecular identifiers for immune sequencing clone quantification. TCRdb recomputed calls from the PCR reads with MiXCR, one row per CDR3 protein. The sample shows a few hundred thousand distinct CDR3 sequences, roughly a quarter of them seen only once. The source material was naive CD8+ T cells from blood, with Jurkat cell RNA spiked in. The sample's subset: FACS-sorted CD8+CD4-CCR7+CD45RA+ naive T cells. The source is a human donor in good health. Some libraries in this study had Jurkat cell RNA spiked in.

This clonotype was seen at least ten times. The chain has TRBV6-5 and TRBJ1-5; 7 bases line up with TRBD1. V dropped 0 bases and J dropped 6; count of bases not matched to a gene: 8. The germline V gene has CDR1 MNHEY and CDR2 SVGAGI. The CDR3 spans 16 residues. The CDR3 DNA reads TGTGCCAGCAGTTACTCGGCAGGGGGTCTGGGTCAGCCCCAGCATTTT. It is translated as CASSYSAGGLGQPQHF.

V is TRBV12-3 or TRBV12-4 and J is TRBJ2-2; no firm D call. The CDR3 is made up of 11 amino acids. V lost 8 bases and J 1 base, leaving 2 bases between the germline ends. The CDR3 reads CASGNTGELFF. CDR3 DNA: TGTGCCAGCGGGAACACCGGGGAGCTGTTTTTT.

As concerns this clonotype: This may be a read error: a much more frequent sequence differs by one nucleotide. The J gene is TRBJ2-3, the V gene TRBV12-3 or TRBV12-4; possible D gene TRBD2, 6 bases. V was trimmed by 6 bases and J by 0 bases, leaving 25 bases between them. The CDR3 totals 19 residues. The chain's CDR3 is CASSPSPAAAGRSTDTQYF. The CDR3 DNA is TGTGCCAGCAGCCCTTCCCCTGCGGCGGCGGGGCGCAGCACAGATACGCAGTATTTT.

The rearrangement joins TRBV7-6 to TRBJ2-3; 8 nucleotides match TRBD2. Per the germline V gene, CDR1 is SGHVS and CDR2 is FNYEAQ. After removal of 4 bases from V and 4 bases from J, the junction contained 10 bases not matched to a gene. The CDR3 has 16 amino acids. Here the CDR3 reads CASSSREGCFSDTQYF. CDR3 sequence (DNA): TGTGCCAGCAGCTCCCGGGAGGGCTGTTTTTCAGATACGCAGTATTTT.